This T cell receptor (beta chain) appears in the sequencing data of a study of blood T cell repertoires in COVID-19. The CDR3 loop spans 14 amino acids. The V segment lost 5 bases and the J segment 7 bases; nucleotides outside the gene matches: 5. From germline, CDR1 is LGHDT and CDR2 YNNKEL (reference sequence). Some clones are missing from TCRdb's copy, which holds only in-frame ones; the method was immunoSEQ multiplex PCR. Of about 160,000 clones in the sample, roughly 91% were seen once. Sequencing was performed on peripheral blood. This TCR came from a man in his late teens or twenties with acute or convalescent COVID-19. The chain has TRBV3-1 (or the pseudogene TRBV3-2) and TRBJ1-2, with 12 bases lining up with TRBD1. The CDR3: CASSAGQGAVGYTF. The CDR3 coding sequence is TGTGCCAGCAGCGCGGGACAGGGGGCGGTTGGCTACACCTTC.